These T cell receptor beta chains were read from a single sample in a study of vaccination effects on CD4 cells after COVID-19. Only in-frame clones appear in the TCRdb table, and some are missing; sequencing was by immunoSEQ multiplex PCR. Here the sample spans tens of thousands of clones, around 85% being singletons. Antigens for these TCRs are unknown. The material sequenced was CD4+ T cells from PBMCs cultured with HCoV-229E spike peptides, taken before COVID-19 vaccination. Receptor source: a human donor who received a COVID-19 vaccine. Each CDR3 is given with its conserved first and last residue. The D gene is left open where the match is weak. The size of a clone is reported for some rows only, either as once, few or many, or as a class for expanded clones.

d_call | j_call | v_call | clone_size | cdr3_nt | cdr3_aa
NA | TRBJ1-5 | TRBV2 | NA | TGTGCCAGCAGTGCGCAGGGTTTAGGGAATCAGCCCCAGCATTTT | CASSAQGLGNQPQHF
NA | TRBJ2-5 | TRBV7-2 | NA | TGTGCCAGCAGCCCCTACCAAGAGACCCAGTACTTC | CASSPYQETQYF
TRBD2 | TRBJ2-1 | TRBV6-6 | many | TGTGCCAGCATTTCCGTTGGCGGGGGGGCCAATGAGCAGTTCTTC | CASISVGGGANEQFF
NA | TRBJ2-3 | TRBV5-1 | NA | TGCGCCAGCAGCCCGAGTGTTGGGCGGACAGATACGCAGTATTTT | CASSPSVGRTDTQYF
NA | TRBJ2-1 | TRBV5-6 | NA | TGTGCCAGCAGCTTTGCGGGGTTGAACAATGAGCAGTTCTTC | CASSFAGLNNEQFF
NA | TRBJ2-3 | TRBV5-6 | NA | TGTGCCAGCAGCTTTTTTACCGGAGATACGCAGTATTTT | CASSFFTGDTQYF
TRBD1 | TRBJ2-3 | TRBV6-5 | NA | TGTGCCAGCAGGGGACAGGGGGGGCCCACAGATACGCAGTATTTT | CASRGQGGPTDTQYF
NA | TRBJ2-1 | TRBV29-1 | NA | TGCAGCGTTGAAAGAGGGACATCCAACAATGAGCAGTTCTTC | CSVERGTSNNEQFF
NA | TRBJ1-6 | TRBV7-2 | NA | TGTGCCAGCAGCCACTCGGGGGGGTCCTATAATTCACCCCTCCACTTT | CASSHSGGSYNSPLHF
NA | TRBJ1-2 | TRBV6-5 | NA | TGTGCCAGCAGTTACGGGGGGCGCGACTATGGCTACACCTTC | CASSYGGRDYGYTF
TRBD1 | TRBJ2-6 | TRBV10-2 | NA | TGCGCCAGCAGTAGACAGGGTTCTGGGGCCAACGTCCTGACTTTC | CASSRQGSGANVLTF
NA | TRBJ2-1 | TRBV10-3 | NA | TGTGCCATCGGGGTTTTCCATGAGCAGTTCTTC | CAIGVFHEQFF
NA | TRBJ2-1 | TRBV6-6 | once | TGTGCCAGCAGTTACCTGGGGGGGCATGAGCAGTTCTTC | CASSYLGGHEQFF
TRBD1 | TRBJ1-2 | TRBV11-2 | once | TGTGCCAGCAGCCCGACGACAGGGGGCGGTTTAACCTACACCTTC | CASSPTTGGGLTYTF
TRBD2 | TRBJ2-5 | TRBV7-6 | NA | TGTGCCAGCAGACGAGCGGGGGAGACCCAGTACTTC | CASRRAGETQYF
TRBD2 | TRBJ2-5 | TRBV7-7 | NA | TGTGCCAGCAGCAATCTAGCGGGGGGGCAAGAGACCCAGTACTTC | CASSNLAGGQETQYF
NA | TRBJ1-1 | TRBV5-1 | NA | TGCGCCAGCAGCTTGGCAGACAACGGTGAAGCTTTCTTT | CASSLADNGEAFF
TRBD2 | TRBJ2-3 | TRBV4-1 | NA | TGCGCCAGCAGCCGCGGGGGGGCCGTAACAGATACGCAGTATTTT | CASSRGGAVTDTQYF
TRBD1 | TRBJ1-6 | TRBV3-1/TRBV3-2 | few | TGTGCCAGCAGCCAATATTTAGGACAGGGGCTCCACTTT | CASSQYLGQGLHF
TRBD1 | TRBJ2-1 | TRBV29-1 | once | TGCAGCGTCTGGACAGGGGGCGATGAGCAGTTCTTC | CSVWTGGDEQFF
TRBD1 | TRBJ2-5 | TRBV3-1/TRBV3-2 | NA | TGTGCCAGCAGCCAAGCCGGGACAGCCGGTTGGACCCAGTACTTC | CASSQAGTAGWTQYF
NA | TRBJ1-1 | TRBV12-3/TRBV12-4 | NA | TGTGCCAGCAGCTCCAACACTGAAGCTTTCTTT | CASSSNTEAFF
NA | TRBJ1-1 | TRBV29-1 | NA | TGCAGCGTTGAACGGGCCGCTGAAGCTTTCTTT | CSVERAAEAFF
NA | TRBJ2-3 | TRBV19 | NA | TGTGCCAGTAGGGAACTAGGTAGCACAGATACGCAGTATTTT | CASRELGSTDTQYF
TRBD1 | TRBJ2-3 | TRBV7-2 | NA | TGTGCCAGCAGCACACAACAGGGGGCATGGGATACGCAGTATTTT | CASSTQQGAWDTQYF
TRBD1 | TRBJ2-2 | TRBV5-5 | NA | TGTGCCAGCAGCCCCCGGGACAGGCTCACTAGGGCCACCGGGGAGCTGTTTTTT | CASSPRDRLTRATGELFF
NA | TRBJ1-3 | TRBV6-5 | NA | TGTGCCAGCAGCAACCCTGGGGGAAACACCATATATTTT | CASSNPGGNTIYF